Listed below are T cell receptor beta chains from one sample, sequenced in a study of PD-1 blockade in classical Hodgkin lymphoma. Measured with immunoSEQ multiplex PCR; TCRdb has only the in-frame clones, and not every one. In the table there are more than 10,000 clones, about 90% of which are singletons. Here the sequenced sample was CD4+ T cells from blood, taken before the fourth cycle of nivolumab. The receptors originated from a human donor with classical Hodgkin lymphoma. Both conserved end residues are part of each CDR3. A D gene is named only where the DNA matches it firmly. A clone size is listed for some rows: how often the clone was seen (once, few, many), or a class if it is expanded.

>TRBD1|TRBV28|TRBJ1-5|-
TGTGCCAGCAGTTGGACAGGCTTCCATCAGCCCCAGCATTTT
CASSWTGFHQPQHF
>TRBD1|TRBV7-2|TRBJ2-4|-
TGTGCCAGCAGCCTAAGGACAGGCATCATAGCCAAAAACATTCAGTACTTC
CASSLRTGIIAKNIQYF
>TRBD1|TRBV5-6|TRBJ2-1|-
TGTGCCAGCAGATTAGGACAGGGTCCTCCGTTCTTC
CASRLGQGPPFF
>-|TRBV5-1|TRBJ1-2|-
TGCGCCAGCAGCTTGGTCGGCAGGGTCTATGGCTACACCTTC
CASSLVGRVYGYTF
>TRBD1|TRBV28|TRBJ1-1|-
TGTGCCAGCAGTTACGGGACAGGCCGGAGGGTGGAAGCTTTCTTT
CASSYGTGRRVEAFF
>-|TRBV13|TRBJ1-2|-
TGTGCCAGCAGCTTGCGGAATTCCTATGGCTACACCTTC
CASSLRNSYGYTF
>-|TRBV5-4|TRBJ2-6|-
TGTGCCAGCAGCCCCCTCTCTGGGGCCAACGTCCTGACTTTC
CASSPLSGANVLTF
>-|TRBV2|TRBJ2-5|-
TGTGCCAGCAGTGAAGGGGGAGAGACCCAGTACTTC
CASSEGGETQYF
>TRBD1|TRBV28|TRBJ2-7|-
TGTGCCAGCAGAGGGGACAGGGGGTCCACCTACGAGCAGTACTTC
CASRGDRGSTYEQYF
>-|TRBV9|TRBJ2-2|-
TGTGCCAGCAGCGTAGTTGGCGGACTTACCGGGGAGCTGTTTTTT
CASSVVGGLTGELFF
>TRBD1|TRBV4-2|TRBJ1-2|-
TGTGCCAGCAGCCAACAGGACAGGTTGGACTATGGCTACACCTTC
CASSQQDRLDYGYTF
>-|TRBV5-1|TRBJ1-5|once
TGCGCCAGCAGCTTGGGAGGGACGAGCAATCAGCCCCAGCATTTT
CASSLGGTSNQPQHF
>-|TRBV12-2|TRBJ2-5|-
TGTGCAAGTCGCTTAGAGGGGTACCAAGAGACCCAGTACTTC
CASRLEGYQETQYF
>TRBD1|TRBV28|TRBJ1-2|-
TGTGCCAGCAGCACCCCCACAGGGGGGGCCGGCTATGGCTACACCTTC
CASSTPTGGAGYGYTF
>TRBD1|TRBV5-4|TRBJ2-5|-
TGTGCCAGCAGCCCAAACAGGGGGCGGGTAGAGACCCAGTACTTC
CASSPNRGRVETQYF
>-|TRBV28|TRBJ2-5|few
TGTGCCAGCAGTTCTAGTGCGGCGGGGCAAGAGACCCAGTACTTC
CASSSSAAGQETQYF
>-|TRBV30|TRBJ2-3|-
TGTGCCTGTCTGACAGTCACAGATACGCAGTATTTT
CACLTVTDTQYF
>TRBD1|TRBV29-1|TRBJ2-5|-
TGCAGCGTTGACCCACAGGGGGCCGAGACCCAGTACTTC
CSVDPQGAETQYF
>-|TRBV5-1|TRBJ1-3|-
TGCGCCAGCAGCTTGGACAACTCTGGAAACACCATATATTTT
CASSLDNSGNTIYF
>-|TRBV27|TRBJ2-2|-
TGTGCCAGCAGGCAAGCCAACACCGGGGAGCTGTTTTTT
CASRQANTGELFF
>TRBD1|TRBV2|TRBJ1-1|-
TGTGCCAGCAGTAGGGACAGGGTGAACACTGAAGCTTTCTTT
CASSRDRVNTEAFF
>-|TRBV18|TRBJ1-2|-
TGTGCCAGCTCACCACCGGCAGGCATCTATGGCTACACCTTC
CASSPPAGIYGYTF
>-|TRBV6-6|TRBJ1-1|-
TGTGCCAGCGGGACTAACAGGGAAGCTGAAGCTTTCTTT
CASGTNREAEAFF
>-|TRBV19|TRBJ1-2|-
TGTGCCAGTAGTATGTCCTTATATGGCTACACCTTC
CASSMSLYGYTF
>TRBD1|TRBV18|TRBJ1-5|-
TGTGCCAGCTCACCCGTGACAGGGAGGGACAATCAGCCCCAGCATTTT
CASSPVTGRDNQPQHF
>-|TRBV5-1|TRBJ1-2|-
TGCGCCAGCTGCCGCGATGGGGTCACTATGCGCTACACCTTC
CASCRDGVTMRYTF
>-|TRBV2|TRBJ2-1|-
TGTGCCAGCAGTGGAGGCCTAGTATCTTACAATGAGCAGTTCTTC
CASSGGLVSYNEQFF
>TRBD2|TRBV5-4|TRBJ2-1|-
TGTGCCAGCAGCCCGGAAGAGCTGGGGGGGACCTACAATGAGCAGTTCTTC
CASSPEELGGTYNEQFF
>TRBD2|TRBV2|TRBJ2-2|-
TGTGCCAGCAGTGAAGTTGCTAGCGGGACCGGGGAGCTGTTTTTT
CASSEVASGTGELFF
>-|TRBV29-1|TRBJ2-5|once
TGCAGCGTGGAAACAGGGAAAGGCGAGACCCAGTACTTC
CSVETGKGETQYF
>-|TRBV25-1|TRBJ1-1|-
TGTGCCAGCCAATTGGACCACACTGAAGCTTTCTTT
CASQLDHTEAFF
>TRBD2|TRBV28|TRBJ2-5|-
TGTGCCAGCAGTTTTAGGCCGTTTCCGGGACTAGCGGGCCAAGAGACCCAGTACTTC
CASSFRPFPGLAGQETQYF
>TRBD1|TRBV2|TRBJ2-5|once
TGTGCCAGCAGGGGGTACAGGGGGCAAGAGACCCAGTACTTC
CASRGYRGQETQYF
>-|TRBV4-1|TRBJ2-1|-
TGCGCCAGCAGCCAAGAGGACTTTAGGGGGAATGAGCAGTTCTTC
CASSQEDFRGNEQFF
>-|TRBV5-3|TRBJ2-5|-
TGTGCCAGATCCCCGTGGAGGGGCCAAGAGACCCAGTACTTC
CARSPWRGQETQYF
>TRBD2|TRBV7-9|TRBJ2-3|-
TGTGCCAGCAGCCGGACTAGCGGGGGGGCCCATACGCAGTATTTT
CASSRTSGGAHTQYF
>-|TRBV18|TRBJ2-5|-
TGTGCCAGCTCACCAATGGGGTGGGAAGAGACCCAGTACTTC
CASSPMGWEETQYF
>-|TRBV5-4|TRBJ1-2|few
TGTGCCAGCAGCACCGCGACCAGAAACGGCGGCTACACCTTC
CASSTATRNGGYTF
>-|TRBV6-5|TRBJ1-2|-
TGTGCCAGCAGCCCGGACAGAACCTATGGCTACACCTTC
CASSPDRTYGYTF
>TRBD1|TRBV9|TRBJ1-3|-
TGTGCCAGCAGCGTAGAGACAGGGGGAAACACCATATATTTT
CASSVETGGNTIYF
>-|TRBV7-2|TRBJ1-1|-
TGTGCCAGCAGCTTAGACCCCAAGGGGAACACTGAAGCTTTCTTT
CASSLDPKGNTEAFF
>TRBD1|TRBV28|TRBJ1-5|-
TGTGCCAGCAGTTTACCCAGGGGGTTCAATCAGCCCCAGCATTTT
CASSLPRGFNQPQHF
>TRBD1|TRBV7-8|TRBJ1-1|-
TGTGCCAGCAGCTCGGGACAGAAAGACACTGAAGCTTTCTTT
CASSSGQKDTEAFF